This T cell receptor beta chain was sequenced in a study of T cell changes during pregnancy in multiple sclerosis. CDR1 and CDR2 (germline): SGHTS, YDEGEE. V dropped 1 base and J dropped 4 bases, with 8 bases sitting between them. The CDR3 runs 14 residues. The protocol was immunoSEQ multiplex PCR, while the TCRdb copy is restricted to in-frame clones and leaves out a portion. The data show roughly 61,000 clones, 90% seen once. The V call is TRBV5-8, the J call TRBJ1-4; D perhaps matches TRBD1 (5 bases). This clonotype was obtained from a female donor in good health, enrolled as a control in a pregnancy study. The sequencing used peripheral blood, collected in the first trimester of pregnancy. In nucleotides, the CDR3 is TGTGCCAGCAGCTTGCCGGGGGATAATGAAAAACTGTTTTTT. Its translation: CASSLPGDNEKLFF.